These 15 T cell receptor beta chains were sequenced from one sample in a study of monozygotic twins with inflammatory bowel disease. No DNA is given; TCRdb re-called the 5' RACE reads and lists each CDR3 protein once. This table lists approximately 420,000 distinct CDR3 sequences. The sample was blood. Receptors were obtained from a human donor with ulcerative colitis or Crohn's disease, or a healthy co-twin of an affected twin (not recorded which).

V gene TRBV20-1 combines with J gene TRBJ1-1; the TRBD1 assignment by TCRdb is unverifiable without DNA. The CDR3 is 14 amino acids. Germline lookup yields CDR1 DFQATT and CDR2 SNEGSKA (reference sequence). The CDR3 loop reads CSARGQGVNTEAFF.

The J gene is TRBJ1-5, the V gene TRBV6-5; TCRdb gives TRBD1 as the D gene, but with no DNA this cannot be confirmed. CDR3 length equals 18 residues. CDR1 MNHEY and CDR2 SVGAGI come from the germline V gene. This chain's CDR3 is CASSYPPSGGGGNQPQHF.

The rearrangement links TRBV12-3 or TRBV12-4 to TRBJ2-2; there is no DNA to check the TCRdb D call of TRBD1. The CDR3 consists of 14 residues. The CDR3 here is CASSSKGWTGELFF.

The chain combines TRBV29-1 with TRBJ2-2. The germline V gene has CDR1 SQVTM and CDR2 ANQGSEA. This CDR3 region has 18 residues. The CDR3 protein is CSVYTFSDGRINTGELFF.

J is TRBJ1-1 and V is TRBV29-1; TCRdb's D call, TRBD1, is unchecked because there is no DNA. Germline V CDR1 and CDR2: SQVTM, ANQGSEA. The CDR3 is 13 amino acids. The CDR3 sequence is CSVSDRRNTEAFF.

This rearrangement joins TRBV19 to TRBJ1-2; the D call from TCRdb, TRBD1, cannot be confirmed without DNA. This CDR3 region has 13 residues. From germline, CDR1 is LNHDA and CDR2 SQIVND (reference sequence). Here the CDR3 reads CASSIIGQRGYTF.

The chain recombines TRBV30 with TRBJ1-1; TCRdb picks TRBD1, but there is no DNA to check that call. CDR3 length: 15 residues. CDR1 is GTSNPN and CDR2 is SVGIG in the germline V gene (reference sequence). The CDR3: CAWSFVGRENTEAFF.

This sequence joins TRBV5-1 and TRBJ2-3. Per germline, CDR1 SGHRS and CDR2 YFSETQ. CDR3 length equals 15 residues. CDR3 in amino acids: CASSFSYPSTDTQYF.

The chain combines TRBV7-2 with TRBJ1-4; TCRdb selects TRBD1, and the lack of DNA leaves this call unchecked. This CDR3 spans 15 amino acids. Germline-derived CDR1 and CDR2 are SGHTA and FQGNSA. This chain's CDR3 is CASSLTGGSYEKLFF.

The chain joins TRBV7-9 to TRBJ1-1; TCRdb lists TRBD1, though no DNA is available to test this call. CDR3 length: 17 amino acids. The V gene's germline CDR1 is SEHNR and CDR2 FQNEAQ (reference sequence). The CDR3: CASSPWGIGQGNTEAFF.

The J gene is TRBJ2-5, the V gene TRBV20-1; there is no DNA to check the TCRdb D call of TRBD2. Germline CDR1 is DFQATT and CDR2 is SNEGSKA (reference sequence). This CDR3 spans 14 amino acids. Here the CDR3 reads CSAPGLAGQETQYF.

The genes are TRBV18 and TRBJ1-5. Germline V lookup: CDR1 KGHSH, CDR2 LQKENI. CDR3 length: 14 amino acids. The CDR3 sequence: CASSPTPGPEPQHF.

V usage is TRBV29-1 and J usage is TRBJ1-1; the D gene TCRdb calls, TRBD1, cannot be checked with no DNA. CDR1 is SQVTM, CDR2 ANQGSEA, per germline. The CDR3 totals 14 residues. The CDR3 spells CSVERGTGRTEAFF.

CDR3 in amino acids: CASSLIQGTAGELFF. V is TRBV5-8 and J is TRBJ2-2; with no DNA, the TCRdb D assignment of TRBD1 cannot be verified. The CDR3 consists of 15 residues. Germline values: CDR1 SGHTS, CDR2 YDEGEE.

V is TRBV7-3 and J is TRBJ2-7; TCRdb picks TRBD2, but there is no DNA to check that call. The CDR3 has 15 residues. Germline values: CDR1 SGHTA, CDR2 FQGTGA. The CDR3 here is CASSPLRAHPGEQYF.